This paragraph covers one T cell receptor beta chain sequence. No antigen is known for it. Qualities for individual bases were not recorded, and no much larger clone is one base off. Libraries were constructed by the immunoSEQ multiplex PCR assay. TCRdb provides this immuneACCESS table in a form limited to in-frame rearrangements. Some clones are lacking; in checked studies, under half of them reflect an unresolved V gene, and why the rest are absent is not known. This sample has around 120,000 clones in its table, and 93% of those were observed once. The top ten clonotypes cover 2% to 3% of the sample. The data belong to a study of control samples from healthy donors and cancer patients (TCRdb year 2020). From V the trimming removes 5 bases and from J it removes 2 bases, while the gene matches leave 5 bases of the junction unaccounted for. The CDR3 spans 14 residues, from the cysteine through the phenylalanine. Here the CDR3 DNA is all that survives: 42 bases in frame from base 1. Per the germline V gene (reference sequence), LNHNV is the CDR1 and YYDKDF is the CDR2.

Recombination linked TRBV15 to TRBJ2-7; TRBD1 matches 8 bases in the middle. The TCR sequence derives from a man aged 30-40 years in good health. Material for sequencing was blood. The DNA is TGTGCCACCAGCTTACAGGGGGTAACCTACGAGCAGTACTTC. Protein translation: CATSLQGVTYEQYF.